What follows are 20 T cell receptor beta chains derived from one specimen sequenced in a study of T cell responses to AZD1222 COVID-19 vaccine. The method was immunoSEQ multiplex PCR; TCRdb's version includes in-frame clones alone and lacks a portion of them. The repertoire has fewer than 150,000 clones, 80% to 90% of them found once; the top ten carry 6.5% to 9.5%. The material sequenced was peripheral blood, taken on day 0 of AZD1222 vaccination. Receptor source: an adult in good health.

This chain links TRBV7-8 with TRBJ1-5; 7 positions match TRBD1. The CDR3 length is 16 residues. The germline V gene has CDR1 SGHVS and CDR2 FQNEAQ. With V trimmed by 4 bases and J by 2 bases, 8 bases remained unmatched. The CDR3 DNA reads TGTGCCAGCAGCTCCGGACAGGCGGGGGGCAATCAGCCCCAGCATTTT. Amino acids: CASSSGQAGGNQPQHF.

This chain joins TRBV5-6 and TRBJ2-7; D unresolved. Germline values: CDR1 SGHDT, CDR2 YYEEEE. The V end was cut by 0 bases, the J end by 2 bases, with 12 bases between. This CDR3 region has 15 residues. The CDR3 loop reads CASSLVYQRAYEQYF. The CDR3 DNA follows: TGTGCCAGCAGCTTGGTTTATCAGAGAGCCTACGAGCAGTACTTC.

The chain combines TRBV3-1 (or the pseudogene TRBV3-2) with TRBJ2-3; 7 nucleotides line up with TRBD1. CDR3 size: 15 residues. With 5 bases clipped from V and 0 bases from J, the junction kept 5 bases outside the gene matches. The germline CDR1 and CDR2 sequences are LGHDT and YNNKEL (reference sequence). The CDR3 DNA reads TGTGCCAGCAGCAACCAGGGGGTAAGCACAGATACGCAGTATTTT. This translates into CASSNQGVSTDTQYF.

J is TRBJ2-4 and V is TRBV19; no firm D call. The CDR3 extends over 15 amino acids. Trimming cost V 6 bases and J 3 bases, with 15 bases left between them. CDR1 is LNHDA, CDR2 SQIVND, per germline (reference sequence). In nucleotides, the CDR3 is TGTGCCAGTAGCCCAATCCCCGCTGGCAAAAACATTCAGTACTTC. Residues: CASSPIPAGKNIQYF.

The CDR3 sequence is CASSLGGGINSPLHF. The CDR3 DNA is TGTGCCAGCAGCTTAGGAGGGGGCATCAATTCACCCCTCCACTTT. The rearrangement uses TRBV7-9 and TRBJ1-6, with TRBD1 matching over 7 bases. Germline CDR1 SEHNR, CDR2 FQNEAQ (reference sequence). The junction had 4 bases not matched to a gene; V was cut back by 1 base and J by 7 bases. There are 15 residues in the CDR3.

V usage is TRBV6-2 or TRBV6-3 and J usage is TRBJ1-5; D may be TRBD1 (5 bases). The V gene's germline CDR1 is MNHEY and CDR2 SVGEGT. This CDR3 spans 12 amino acids. V gave up 6 bases and J gave up 6 bases, with 9 bases separating them. CDR3 nucleotide sequence: TGTGCCAGCAGCCGGGGGTTTCAGCCCCAGCATTTT. It is translated as CASSRGFQPQHF.

V is TRBV29-1 and J is TRBJ1-4, with TRBD1 matching 8 bases. There are 13 residues in the CDR3. The germline CDR1 and CDR2 sequences are SQVTM and ANQGSEA. With V trimmed by 7 bases and J by 5 bases, 6 bases remained unmatched. The CDR3 region is CSAQTGANEKLFF. In nucleotides, the CDR3 is TGCAGCGCACAGACAGGGGCGAATGAAAAACTGTTTTTT.

V and J are TRBV4-2 and TRBJ1-4, with 11 positions matching TRBD1. V dropped 0 bases and J dropped 0; count of bases not matched to a gene: 6. Per germline, CDR1 LGHNA and CDR2 YNFKEQ. The CDR3 has 19 residues. This chain's CDR3 is CASSQDLQGQGATNEKLFF. The CDR3 bases are TGTGCCAGCAGCCAAGATTTGCAGGGACAGGGGGCAACTAATGAAAAACTGTTTTTT.

This chain uses TRBV6-5 with TRBJ2-3; D is tentatively TRBD1 or TRBD2 (5 bases each). Germline values: CDR1 MNHEY, CDR2 SVGAGI. CDR3 length: 14 amino acids. Trimming took off 8 bases at V and 5 bases at J, with 17 bases between the two ends. As DNA, the CDR3 is TGTGCCAGCGTCATTGGGGGTCCGGGAGATACGCAGTATTTT. As protein: CASVIGGPGDTQYF.

With respect to this clone: This sample includes further DNA sequences coding for the same CDR3. The chain couples TRBV10-3 to TRBJ1-2, with D possibly being TRBD1 (6 bases). V was clipped by 2 bases and J by 2 bases, with 6 bases between them. Looked up from germline, CDR1 is ENHRY and CDR2 is SYGVKD. The CDR3 extends over 13 amino acids. The CDR3 sequence: CAISETGNYGYTF. Written as DNA, the CDR3 is TGTGCCATCAGTGAGACAGGGAACTATGGCTACACCTTC.

This chain joins TRBV28 and TRBJ1-6; a possible D gene is TRBD1 (6 bases). This CDR3 spans 16 amino acids. Per the germline V gene, CDR1 is MDHEN and CDR2 is SYDVKM. V shed 5 bases and J shed 5 bases, with 16 bases lying between them. The CDR3 bases are TGTGCCAGCAGTGCTCCCGGGGGGGCAGATAATTCACCCCTCCACTTT. The encoded protein is CASSAPGGADNSPLHF. Using reference TRBV28 and TRBJ1-6 for the parts outside the CDR3, the full variable domain is DVKVTQSSRYLVKRTGEKVFLECVQDMDHENMFWYRQDPGLGLRLIYFSYDVKMKEKGDIPEGYSVSREKKERFSLILESASTNQTSMYLCASSAPGGADNSPLHFGNGTRLTVT.

This chain joins TRBV6-6 and TRBJ1-1, with D unresolved. The CDR3 is 14 amino acids. V lost 4 bases to trimming and J lost 3 bases, with 12 bases between them. The germline CDR1 and CDR2 sequences are MNHNY and SVGAGI (reference sequence). The CDR3 region has the DNA TGTGCCAGCAGTTTGGGATTGGGGTACACTGAAGCTTTCTTT. It translates to CASSLGLGYTEAFF.

The gene calls are TRBV30 and TRBJ1-4, with TRBD1 identical over 9 bases. The germline V gene has CDR1 GTSNPN and CDR2 SVGIG (reference sequence). Trimming removed 8 bases from V and 6 bases from J; junction bases left unmatched: 4. There are 12 residues in the CDR3. This CDR3 is CAGGTGYEKLFF. The CDR3 nucleotides read TGTGCCGGCGGGACAGGGTATGAAAAACTGTTTTTT.

This chain joins TRBV19 and TRBJ2-1; 7 bases match TRBD2. The V and J ends lost 4 bases and 4 bases, in that order; junction bases with no gene match: 7. Germline lookup yields CDR1 LNHDA and CDR2 SQIVND (reference sequence). This CDR3 comprises 15 residues. The CDR3 loop is CASSNLAASYNEQFF. DNA for the CDR3: TGTGCCAGTAGTAACCTAGCGGCCTCATACAATGAGCAGTTCTTC. The entire variable domain, with the rest obtained from reference TRBV19 and TRBJ2-1, is as follows: DGGITQSPKYLFRKEGQNVTLSCEQNLNHDAMYWYRQDPGQGLRLIYYSQIVNDFQKGDIAEGYSVSREKKESFPLTVTSAQKNPTAFYLCASSNLAASYNEQFFGPGTRLTVL.

The chain couples TRBV28 to TRBJ1-5; 7 nucleotides line up with TRBD1. The trim removed 5 bases at V and 4 bases at J, leaving 5 bases unmatched. The CDR3 loop spans 14 amino acids. Germline lookup yields CDR1 MDHEN and CDR2 SYDVKM. The DNA for the CDR3 is TGTGCCAGCAGTCGAGGGGGCGCAAATCAGCCCCAGCATTTT. Its translation is CASSRGGANQPQHF.

The CDR3 reads CASSLAPGGNYGYTF. The CDR3, as DNA: TGTGCCAGCAGTCTCGCCCCAGGGGGCAACTATGGCTACACCTTC. The rearrangement joins TRBV5-5 to TRBJ1-2, with 8 positions matching TRBD1. The junction had 8 bases not matched to a gene; V was cut back by 5 bases and J by 2 bases. This CDR3 is built from 15 residues. Germline CDR1 is SGHKS and CDR2 is YYEKEE (reference sequence).

V usage is TRBV6-5 and J usage is TRBJ1-1; a weak D match, TRBD1 (5 bases). The CDR3 is 15 amino acids. Trimming pared 2 bases from V and 5 bases from J, leaving 15 bases between. Germline V gives CDR1 MNHEY, CDR2 SVGAGI. DNA for the CDR3: TGTGCCAGCAGTTACGGGGCTTGGGGGGGAACTGAAGCTTTCTTT. It is translated as CASSYGAWGGTEAFF.

V usage is TRBV28 and J usage is TRBJ2-7; TRBD1 matches 7 bases. V was clipped by 5 bases and J by 4 bases; unmatched bases: 8. The germline gives CDR1 MDHEN, CDR2 SYDVKM. The CDR3 spans 14 residues. The CDR3 loop is CASSPLDREYEQYF. CDR3 in DNA: TGTGCCAGCAGTCCCCTAGACAGGGAATACGAGCAGTACTTC.

This clone has just one count. The rearrangement uses TRBV7-2 and TRBJ2-5, with D possibly called TRBD1 or TRBD2 (6 bases each). Trimming shortened V by 0 bases and J by 5 bases, and 13 bases separated the two germline ends. Per germline, CDR1 SGHTA and CDR2 FQGNSA. The CDR3 has 15 residues. CDR3 bases: TGTGCCAGCAGCTTAGCGGGGGGCGGGGTGGAGACCCAGTACTTC. Residues: CASSLAGGGVETQYF.

The genes are TRBV7-2 and TRBJ2-3, with TRBD2 matching 11 bases. The ends lost 0 bases at V and 0 bases at J; junction bases unmatched: 8. This CDR3 is built from 19 residues. Germline CDR1 and CDR2: SGHTA and FQGNSA. The CDR3 DNA sequence: TGTGCCAGCAGCTTAGCCCACCCGGGGACTAGCGGAAGCACAGATACGCAGTATTTT. Translated: CASSLAHPGTSGSTDTQYF.